This entry lists 8 T cell receptor beta chains sequenced from one sample in a study of T-cell memory formation after mild COVID-19. Using its own MiXCR run on the 5' RACE reads, TCRdb lists one record per CDR3 protein. The table lists 430,000 or so distinct CDR3 sequences, around a quarter of them singletons. Sequenced: PBMCs or a T cell subset sorted from them (not recorded which). The receptors shown here come from an adult woman who had mild COVID-19 (a few samples of this study predate the infection). Cell type and time point are not known.

In its sample, this clonotype was seen a few times. This chain joins TRBV29-1 and TRBJ1-2; D not resolved. The CDR3 is made up of 13 amino acids. CDR1 and CDR2 (germline): SQVTM, ANQGSEA. Trimming stripped 1 base from V and 7 bases from J, with 13 bases between. The CDR3, as DNA: TGCAGCGTTGAAGGTTTAACAAAGGGTGGCTACACCTTC. It encodes CSVEGLTKGGYTF.

This clonotype was recorded a few times. The rearrangement joins TRBV12-3 or TRBV12-4 to TRBJ2-1; 8 nucleotides match TRBD2. CDR3 length: 15 amino acids. V lost 6 bases and J lost 4; bases outside the gene matches: 8. CDR3 residues: CASRPSGRAYNEQFF. CDR3 sequence (DNA): TGTGCCAGCAGACCGAGCGGGAGAGCTTACAATGAGCAGTTCTTC.

J is TRBJ2-6 and V is TRBV6-6; D uncertain. The CDR3 contains 11 residues. V lost 7 bases and J lost 11, with 9 bases in between. CDR1 is MNHNY and CDR2 is SVGAGI in the germline V gene (reference sequence). The CDR3 DNA reads as TGTGCCAGCACCCATGGGGACGTCCTGACTTTC. Protein: CASTHGDVLTF.

A word on this clonotype: Germline is not matched at one junction end, which may reflect a read error. The rearrangement links TRBV12-3 or TRBV12-4 to TRBJ2-6; no firm D call. The length of the CDR3 is 14 residues. CDR3 protein: CASRRQTGDNVLTF. As DNA, the CDR3 is TGTGCCAGCAGACGGCAGACTGGGGACAACGTCCTGACTTTC.

The sample holds a few counts of this clonotype. The chain joins TRBV29-1 to TRBJ2-7; no firm D call. The CDR3 is made up of 12 amino acids. V gave up 4 bases and J gave up 2 bases, with 9 bases separating them. Germline loops: CDR1 SQVTM, CDR2 ANQGSEA. The DNA for the CDR3 is TGCAGCGTTGCGGACGGACCCTACGAGCAGTACTTC. Protein sequence: CSVADGPYEQYF.

This clonotype appeared a few times. The gene calls are TRBV5-1 and TRBJ1-4; 9 bases agree with TRBD1. V was pared by 4 bases and J by 4 bases, with 5 bases of the junction left unmatched. The CDR3 sequence is 15 residues long. Per the germline V gene, CDR1 is SGHRS and CDR2 is YFSETQ. The CDR3 loop reads CASSRGQGGNEKLFF. The CDR3 DNA follows: TGCGCCAGCAGCCGGGGACAGGGAGGTAATGAAAAACTGTTTTTT.

This clonotype was seen many times. The CDR3 reads CASSPLDTFGDTQYF. In DNA, the CDR3 is TGTGCCAGCAGCCCCTTGGACACCTTCGGAGATACGCAGTATTTT. This chain joins TRBV7-9 and TRBJ2-3; tentatively, D is TRBD1 (5 bases). Trimming took off 5 bases at V and 5 bases at J, with 17 bases between the two ends. The germline gives CDR1 SEHNR, CDR2 FQNEAQ (reference sequence). The CDR3 has 15 residues.

The gene calls are TRBV15 and TRBJ2-3, with D possibly being TRBD2 (6 bases). The CDR3 runs 15 residues. CDR1 and CDR2 (germline): LNHNV, YYDKDF (reference sequence). V lost 3 bases, J lost 2 bases, and 12 bases lay in between. The CDR3 sequence: CATSRGLGNTDTQYF. The CDR3 DNA follows: TGTGCCACCAGCAGGGGACTCGGGAACACAGATACGCAGTATTTT.